This TCR beta chain was observed in a study of T cell repertoires in cytomegalovirus infection. Study context: Researchers turned to recently identified HLA-C-restricted CMV epitopes as well as well-studied HLA-B-restricted ones.

V lost 6 bases to trimming and J lost 1 base; unmatched junction nucleotides: 3. This CDR3 is built from 15 residues. TCRdb analysed the reads with MiXCR anew, one entry per CDR3 protein. The sample yields 450,000 to 600,000 distinct CDR3 sequences, around a third seen once. Only a few counts were recorded for this clonotype. Its antigen is unidentified. This TCR was recovered from a human donor in good health (CMV status not recorded). Some clones in this sample may be carry-over from other donors' samples. The rearrangement uses TRBV12-3 or TRBV12-4 and TRBJ2-3, with 11 bases identical to TRBD2. Material: cultured PBMCs, obtained from culture after CMV antigen stimulation. The CDR3: CASRKTSGGTDTQYF. DNA of the CDR3: TGTGCCAGCAGGAAGACTAGCGGGGGCACAGATACGCAGTATTTT.